This T cell receptor (beta chain) was identified in a study of early T cells in non-severe SARS-CoV-2 infection listed by TCRdb under 2021. Describing the broader study: Bulk RNA from unsorted whole blood was used for TCR sequencing, so alpha and beta chains could not be paired. Study-wide conclusions, independent of this receptor: VDJdb matching was skewed toward anti-spike CD8 responses, so virus-specific expansions were likely underestimated and private and CD4 specificities were missed.

This clonotype has at least ten counts. Its antigen is still unknown. No much larger clone is present one base from it, and per-base qualities are unavailable. A case-control design nested within a healthcare worker cohort in London, UK, was used, with weekly nasopharyngeal swab PCR tests and blood sampling performed. Healthcare workers were recruited between 23 and 31 March 2020, during the week of the UK lockdown, and were followed weekly for up to about 15 weeks. Per the germline V gene, SNHLY is the CDR1 and FYNNEI is the CDR2. The CDR3 covers 14 residues, taking in both the cysteine and the phenylalanine. CDR3 DNA is the only sequence kept; it has 42 bases, read in frame from the first base. The V end loses 2 bases and the J end loses 0 bases, and a stretch of 7 bases separates them. The receptor library was made with 5' RACE. The instrument given in TCRdb is NextSeq 500. Unique molecular identifiers were attached to individual cDNA molecules in the TCR library protocol so that sequencing error and PCR bias could be corrected. Both TCR alpha and beta chains were sequenced, and tight co-correlation was observed between alpha and beta sequence abundances in each sample. The original pipeline was this. Decombinator V4 was used to annotate the V gene, J gene and CDR3 of the TCR sequences. TCRs were defined as expanded if a significant change between any two time points was detected under a Poisson model with p below 0.0001. TCR abundances were normalised to the total number of TCRs sequenced per sample and expressed as counts per million. MAIT TCRs were defined by TRAV1-2 paired with TRAJ12, TRAJ20 or TRAJ33, and iNKT TCRs by TRAV10 paired with TRAJ18. VDJdb, accessed 1 November 2021, was searched for CMV, EBV and SARS-CoV-2 annotated TCRs, with TCRs annotated for multiple antigens excluded. Using fastp trimming at Q25 and MiXCR clonotype assembly, TCRdb reanalyzed the public sequencing data and kept in-frame beta chains. Identical CDR3 protein sequences are pooled into one entry, listed with their most common genes and DNA. These V and J calls originate from TCRdb's pipeline instead of the authors' own analysis. This sample lists about 110,000 distinct CDR3 sequences; 9.5% to 13% were detected once. The ten largest clonotypes hold less than 3.5% of the sample.

The sequenced sample consisted of whole blood. The sequence joins TRBV2 to TRBJ1-1; TRBD1 is a possible D gene, resting on 6 matching bases. The sequence was obtained from an adult who was a healthcare worker with PCR-confirmed SARS-CoV-2 infection or an uninfected control (not recorded which). The CDR3 protein sequence reads: CASSETGMNTEAFF. The bases are TGTGCCAGCAGTGAAACAGGGATGAACACTGAAGCTTTCTTT. The CDR3 plus the reference TRBV2 and TRBJ1-1 genes for the other parts give the full variable domain: EPEVTQTPSHQVTQMGQEVILRCVPISNHLYFYWYRQILGQKVEFLVSFYNNEISEKSEIFDDQFSVERPDGSNFTLKIRSTKLEDSAMYFCASSETGMNTEAFFGQGTRLTVV.